This T cell receptor (beta chain) was observed in a study of T-cell reconstitution after alpha-beta-depleted transplantation in children (dated by TCRdb to the mid-2010s). With respect to the entire study: The study quantitatively tracked T-cell immune reconstitution after TCRalphabeta/CD19-depleted allogeneic hematopoietic cell transplantation in children using TCR repertoire profiling. Here is what the overall study found, with its caveats: In some patients, the high TCRbeta diversity seen at day 60 was put down to recipient T cells and intrathymic progenitors that had survived conditioning. Over the following months the frequencies of hyperexpanded clones went down, and after one year T-cell counts and TCRbeta diversity were mostly credited to newly produced T cells. Apparently early alphabetaT-cell count recovery about two months after transplant reportedly relied on only several hundred rapidly expanded clones derived from non-depleted graft cells.

This clonotype occurred once. Its antigen is unknown. Base qualities are not at hand, and no much larger clone is one base apart. One read alone provides weak support. The treatment or condition tag for this specimen amounts to: allogeneic hematopoietic cell transplantation with graft depleted of TCRalphabeta T cells and CD19 B cells. Transplant recipients were children who received TCRalphabeta/CD19-depleted allogeneic hematopoietic cell grafts. Its CDR3 holds 17 amino acids, cysteine through phenylalanine. Here the CDR3 DNA is all that survives: 51 bases in frame from base 1. V loses 5 bases, J loses 2 bases, and the germline ends lie 20 bases apart. CDR1 and CDR2 are drawn from the germline V gene (reference sequence): SEHNR, FQNEAQ. The method behind the library was PCR. Instrument used: Illumina HiSeq 2500. Molecular barcoding was employed in the preparation of TCR libraries, with unique molecular identifiers being used to normalize TCRbeta repertoire quantification. The public reads were quality trimmed at Q25 with fastp and then assembled into clones with MiXCR by TCRdb, keeping productive beta chains. Records with the same CDR3 protein are collapsed into one entry carrying the most frequent genes and DNA. This sample lists about 600,000 distinct CDR3 sequences; about 21% were detected once. The top ten hold 14% of the sample.

The TCR sequence derives from a boy younger than two who had a stem cell transplant for acute myeloid leukemia, so the T cells may come from the graft donor. The starting material was PBMCs, mostly from graft donor cells, obtained 360 days after TCRalphabeta/CD19-depleted stem cell transplant. This chain is built from TRBV7-9 and TRBJ2-3; the D element might be TRBD1 or TRBD2, as each aligns at 6 bases. The DNA is as follows: TGTGCCAGCAGCCCCACCAAGGGGGGTAGGGACACAGATACGCAGTATTTT. Translated, this gives CASSPTKGGRDTDTQYF.